This entry concerns a single T cell receptor beta chain. Its target is not known. Genomic DNA, averaging roughly 1,200 ng per sample, yielded TCR beta CDR3 via immunoSEQ. The data were produced by immunoSEQ multiplex PCR, yet TCRdb's version contains in-frame clones alone and is incomplete. The sample features tens of thousands of clones, with about 17% in its top ten. This sample stems from a study of T cells in women clearing cervical HPV infection. The study, taken as a whole, reports: Unknown T-cell numbers per sample may underlie the richness differences.

This receptor was obtained from a woman aged 18 to 75 with a cervical HPV16 infection that either progressed to CIN3+ or cleared (not recorded which). The specimen sequenced was blood buffy coat.

The DNA read from the CDR3 is TGCAGTGCCAAAAGGGGGTCGGCAGGGGAGCATCAGCCC. It is translated as CSAKRGSAGEHQP. The complete CDR3 protein is CSAKRGSAGEHQPQHF. The rearrangement links TRBV20-1 to TRBJ1-5; TRBD1 might be the D (6 bases). The read halts 3 residues ahead of the CDR3 end, with the missing end drawn from the germline J gene. With 6 bases removed from V and 5 bases from J, the gap between germline ends came to 23 bases. The length of the CDR3 is 16 residues. The germline V gene has CDR1 DFQATT and CDR2 SNEGSKA (reference sequence).